These T cell receptor beta chains were read from a single sample in a study of response to subunit inactivated influenza vaccine. TCRdb called the RT-PCR reads again in MiXCR, with one record for every CDR3 protein. Here the sample spans 500,000 or so distinct CDR3 sequences, approximately 15% being singletons. Here the sequenced sample was CD4+ T cells sorted from PBMCs, taken 23 to 25 months after vaccination. All receptors derive from a man aged 50 to 69 who received an inactivated influenza vaccine. Each CDR3 is given with its conserved first and last residue. The order of the fields is D gene, J gene, V gene, clone size, CDR3 DNA, CDR3 protein. A D gene is named only where the DNA matches it firmly. Expanded clones are given a class, and other clones once, few, many or no size at all.

>TRBD2|TRBJ2-3|TRBV28|NA
TGTGCCATTTCGGAAGCGGGGGCCACAGATACGCAGTATTTT
CAISEAGATDTQYF
>NA|TRBJ1-1|TRBV2|few
TGTGCCAGCACTGTCGACCAGAACACTGAAGCTTTCTTT
CASTVDQNTEAFF
>NA|TRBJ2-7|TRBV24-1|NA
TGTGCCACCAGTGACTCCAACCGGCGGGGCTACGAGCAGTACTTC
CATSDSNRRGYEQYF
>TRBD1|TRBJ2-2|TRBV9|NA
TGTGCCAGCAGCTCAATCTGGGACAGCACCGGGGAGCTGTTTTTT
CASSSIWDSTGELFF
>NA|TRBJ2-3|TRBV20-1|few
TGCAGTGCTAGAGACCCAGACAGATACACAGATACGCAGTATTTT
CSARDPDRYTDTQYF
>NA|TRBJ2-1|TRBV7-2|few
TGTGCCAGCAGCTTAGAAGTTGGGCAAAAGCAGTTCTTC
CASSLEVGQKQFF
>NA|TRBJ2-7|TRBV6-2/TRBV6-3|few
TGTGCCAGCAGTTACACAGGGACCCACGAGCAGTACTTC
CASSYTGTHEQYF
>NA|TRBJ1-6|TRBV21-1|NA
TGTGCCAGCAGCAAGCACGGTACTTCAGGGTATTCACCCCTCCACTTT
CASSKHGTSGYSPLHF
>TRBD1|TRBJ1-1|TRBV3-1|few
TGTGCCAGCAGCCACACAGGGGCCGACGCTGAAGCTTTCTTT
CASSHTGADAEAFF
>NA|TRBJ2-3|TRBV5-4|NA
TGTGCCAGCAGCTGGGGACCTAAAGGTTCCGATACGCAGTATTTT
CASSWGPKGSDTQYF
>NA|TRBJ2-1|TRBV11-2|few
TGTGCCAGCAGCTTAGGCCTCCTTGGGGAGCAGTTCTTC
CASSLGLLGEQFF
>NA|TRBJ2-6|TRBV29-1|few
TGCAGCGTTGATGGAGCTGGGTCTGGGGCCAACGTCCTGACTTTC
CSVDGAGSGANVLTF
>TRBD2|TRBJ2-1|TRBV7-9|few
TGTGCCAGCAGCTTGTTTAGCGGGGGGGCCGGGAATGAGCAGTTCTTC
CASSLFSGGAGNEQFF
>TRBD1|TRBJ1-5|TRBV20-1|few
TGCAGTGCTAGCCCCCAGACAGGGGAAGATCAGCCCCAGCATTTT
CSASPQTGEDQPQHF
>NA|TRBJ2-1|TRBV12-3/TRBV12-4|few
TGTGCCAGCAGCGCAGGGCGGGGAACCTACAATGAGCAGTTCTTC
CASSAGRGTYNEQFF
>NA|TRBJ2-1|TRBV6-2/TRBV6-3|few
TGTGCCAGCACCGTTCGGCTCTACAATGAGCAGTTCTTC
CASTVRLYNEQFF
>NA|TRBJ2-7|TRBV5-1|NA
TGCGCCAGCAGTTTCCAGGGACCCAGCTCCTACGAGCAGTACTTC
CASSFQGPSSYEQYF
>TRBD1|TRBJ1-1|TRBV7-2|few
TGTGCCAGCAGTACAGGGGGAGGGACTGAAGCTTTCTTT
CASSTGGGTEAFF
>TRBD2|TRBJ2-7|TRBV12-3/TRBV12-4|NA
TGTGCCAGCAAGGCTAGCGGGAGATACGAGCAGTACTTC
CASKASGRYEQYF
>NA|TRBJ1-1|TRBV9|few
TGTGCCAGCAGCGAGAACCCTGCGGTGAGGGGAGGGAACACTGAAGCTTTCTTT
CASSENPAVRGGNTEAFF
>NA|TRBJ2-2|TRBV7-9|NA
TGTGCCAGCAGCTTTATGAGTCAAGGGTCCGGGGAGCTGTTTTTT
CASSFMSQGSGELFF
>NA|TRBJ1-5|TRBV6-1|NA
TGTGCCAGCACCGGACCGATCGCGGGGGGCAATCAGCCCCAGCATTTT
CASTGPIAGGNQPQHF
>NA|TRBJ2-3|TRBV4-3|NA
TGCGCCAGCAGCCAAGAACTTGTCTACCCCACAGATACGCAGTATTTT
CASSQELVYPTDTQYF
>NA|TRBJ2-2|TRBV20-1|many
TGCAGTGCTAGGGGCCTTAACACCGGGGAGCTGTTTTTT
CSARGLNTGELFF
>NA|TRBJ1-5|TRBV5-6|once
TGTGCCAGCAGCTTGTTTTGGGAGACGGATCAGCCCCAGCATTTT
CASSLFWETDQPQHF
>NA|TRBJ2-3|TRBV4-1|few
TGCGCCAGCAGCCAAGATAGAACAATGCGAGATACGCAGTATTTT
CASSQDRTMRDTQYF